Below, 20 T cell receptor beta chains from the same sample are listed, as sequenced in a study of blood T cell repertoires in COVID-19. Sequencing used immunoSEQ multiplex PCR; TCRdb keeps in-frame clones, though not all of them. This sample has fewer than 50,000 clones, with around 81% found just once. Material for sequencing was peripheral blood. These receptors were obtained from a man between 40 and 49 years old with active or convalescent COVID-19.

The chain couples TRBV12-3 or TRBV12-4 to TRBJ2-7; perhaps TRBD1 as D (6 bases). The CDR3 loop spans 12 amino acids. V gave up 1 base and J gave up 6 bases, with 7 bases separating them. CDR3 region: CASSLGTAEQYF. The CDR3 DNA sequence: TGTGCCAGCAGTTTAGGGACAGCCGAGCAGTACTTC.

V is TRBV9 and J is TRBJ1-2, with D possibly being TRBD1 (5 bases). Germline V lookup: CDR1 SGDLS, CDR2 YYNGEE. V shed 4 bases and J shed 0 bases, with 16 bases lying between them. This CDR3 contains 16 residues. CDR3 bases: TGTGCCAGCAGCTCCCTGGGGCGGTTAGCTAACTATGGCTACACCTTC. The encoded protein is CASSSLGRLANYGYTF.

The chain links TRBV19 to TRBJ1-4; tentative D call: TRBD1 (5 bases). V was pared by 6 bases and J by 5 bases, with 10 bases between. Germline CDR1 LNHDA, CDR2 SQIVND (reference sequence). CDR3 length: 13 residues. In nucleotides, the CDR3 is TGTGCCAGTAGGACCCCAGGGAATGAAAAACTGTTTTTT. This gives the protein CASRTPGNEKLFF.

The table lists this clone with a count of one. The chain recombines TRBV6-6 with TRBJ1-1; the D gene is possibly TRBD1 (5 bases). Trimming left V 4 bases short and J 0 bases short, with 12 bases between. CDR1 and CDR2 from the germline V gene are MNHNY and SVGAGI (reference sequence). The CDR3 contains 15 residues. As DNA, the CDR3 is TGTGCCAGCAGTTTCCGACAGAGCATGAACACTGAAGCTTTCTTT. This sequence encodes CASSFRQSMNTEAFF.

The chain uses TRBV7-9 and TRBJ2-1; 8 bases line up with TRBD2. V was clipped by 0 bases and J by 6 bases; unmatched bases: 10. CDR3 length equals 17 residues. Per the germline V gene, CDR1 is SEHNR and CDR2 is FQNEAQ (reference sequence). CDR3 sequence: CASSLAPGSGTGNEQFF. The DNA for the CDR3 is TGTGCCAGCAGCTTAGCCCCGGGTAGCGGGACGGGCAATGAGCAGTTCTTC.

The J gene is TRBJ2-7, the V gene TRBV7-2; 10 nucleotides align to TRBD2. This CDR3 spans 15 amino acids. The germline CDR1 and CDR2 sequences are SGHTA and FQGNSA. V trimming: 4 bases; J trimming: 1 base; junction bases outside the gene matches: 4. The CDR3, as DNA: TGTGCCAGCAGCTCTGAGCGGGGGGGTTCCTACGAGCAGTACTTC. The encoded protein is CASSSERGGSYEQYF.

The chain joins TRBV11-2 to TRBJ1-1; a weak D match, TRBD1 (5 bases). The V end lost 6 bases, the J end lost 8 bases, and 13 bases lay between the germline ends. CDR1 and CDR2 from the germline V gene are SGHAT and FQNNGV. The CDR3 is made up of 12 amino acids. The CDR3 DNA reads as TGTGCCAGCAGTACCCCGGGGGAAGAAGCTTTCTTT. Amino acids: CASSTPGEEAFF.

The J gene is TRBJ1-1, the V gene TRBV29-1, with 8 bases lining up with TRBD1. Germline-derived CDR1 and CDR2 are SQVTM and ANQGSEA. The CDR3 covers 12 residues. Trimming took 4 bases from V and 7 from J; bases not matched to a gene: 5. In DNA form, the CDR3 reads TGCAGCGTTGGGGGACAGGAGCTTGAAGCTTTCTTT. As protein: CSVGGQELEAFF. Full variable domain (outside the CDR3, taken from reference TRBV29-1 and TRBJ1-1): SAVISQKPSRDICQRGTSLTIQCQVDSQVTMMFWYRQQPGQSLTLIATANQGSEATYESGFVIDKFPISRPNLTFSTLTVSNMSPEDSSIYLCSVGGQELEAFFGQGTRLTVV.

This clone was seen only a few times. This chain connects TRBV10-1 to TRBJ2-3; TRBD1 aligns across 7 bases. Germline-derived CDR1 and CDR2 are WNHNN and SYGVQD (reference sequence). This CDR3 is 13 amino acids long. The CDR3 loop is CVPRQGVVDTQYF. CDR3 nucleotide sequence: TGCGTCCCGCGGCAGGGGGTGGTGGATACGCAGTATTTT.

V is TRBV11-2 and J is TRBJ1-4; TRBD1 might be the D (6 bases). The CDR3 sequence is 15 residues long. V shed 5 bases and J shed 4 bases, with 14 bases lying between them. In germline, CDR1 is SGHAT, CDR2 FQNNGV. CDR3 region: CASSAIQGNNEKLFF. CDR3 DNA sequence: TGTGCCAGCAGCGCAATACAGGGAAATAATGAAAAACTGTTTTTT.

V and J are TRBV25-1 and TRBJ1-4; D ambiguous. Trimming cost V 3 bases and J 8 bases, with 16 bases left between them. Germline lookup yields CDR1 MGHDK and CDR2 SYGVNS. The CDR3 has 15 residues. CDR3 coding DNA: TGTGCCAGCAGTGATCTCGGGATCTATGAAGAAAAACTGTTTTTT. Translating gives CASSDLGIYEEKLFF. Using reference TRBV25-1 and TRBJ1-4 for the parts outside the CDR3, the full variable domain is EADIYQTPRYLVIGTGKKITLECSQTMGHDKMYWYQQDPGMELHLIHYSYGVNSTEKGDLSSESTVSRIRTEHFPLTLESARPSHTSQYLCASSDLGIYEEKLFFGSGTQLSVL.

The CDR3 DNA reads as TGTGCCAGCAGTTGGGGACAGGGGGCGCGCGAGCAGTACTTC. It translates to CASSWGQGAREQYF. J is TRBJ2-7 and V is TRBV6-5; 12 bases match TRBD1. The CDR3 length is 14 residues. V trimming: 4 bases; J trimming: 6 bases; junction bases outside the gene matches: 4. Germline-derived CDR1 and CDR2 are MNHEY and SVGAGI.

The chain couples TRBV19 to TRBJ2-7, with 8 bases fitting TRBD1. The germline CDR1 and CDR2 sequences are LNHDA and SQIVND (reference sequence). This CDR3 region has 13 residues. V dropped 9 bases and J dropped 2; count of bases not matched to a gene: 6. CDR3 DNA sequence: TGTGCCAGCGGGACAGGCCCAACCTACGAGCAGTACTTC. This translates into CASGTGPTYEQYF. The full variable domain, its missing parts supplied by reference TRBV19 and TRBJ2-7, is DGGITQSPKYLFRKEGQNVTLSCEQNLNHDAMYWYRQDPGQGLRLIYYSQIVNDFQKGDIAEGYSVSREKKESFPLTVTSAQKNPTAFYLCASGTGPTYEQYFGPGTRLTVT.

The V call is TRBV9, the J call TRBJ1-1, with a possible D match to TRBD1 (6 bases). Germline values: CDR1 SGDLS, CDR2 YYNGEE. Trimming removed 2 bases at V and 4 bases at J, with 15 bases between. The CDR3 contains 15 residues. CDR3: CASSVSQGPGTEAFF. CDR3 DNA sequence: TGTGCCAGCAGCGTCTCGCAGGGGCCAGGCACTGAAGCTTTCTTT. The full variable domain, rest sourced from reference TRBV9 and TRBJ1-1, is DSGVTQTPKHLITATGQRVTLRCSPRSGDLSVYWYQQSLDQGLQFLIQYYNGEERAKGNILERFSAQQFPDLHSELNLSSLELGDSALYFCASSVSQGPGTEAFFGQGTRLTVV.

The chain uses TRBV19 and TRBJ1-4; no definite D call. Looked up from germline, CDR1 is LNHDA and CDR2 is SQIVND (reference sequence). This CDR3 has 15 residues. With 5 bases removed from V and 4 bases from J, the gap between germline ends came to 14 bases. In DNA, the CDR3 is TGTGCCAGTAGTCTCTCAACGAACTTTAATGAAAAACTGTTTTTT. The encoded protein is CASSLSTNFNEKLFF.

For the CDR3, the DNA is TGTGCCAGCTCACCACCTGGACAGGGCGGCTATGGCTACACCTTC. This encodes CASSPPGQGGYGYTF. This chain links TRBV18 with TRBJ1-2; 8 bases line up with TRBD1. Germline V gene data show CDR1 as KGHSH and CDR2 as LQKENI. The CDR3 length is 15 residues. Germline trimming cut 0 bases from V and 4 bases from J; bases unmatched to any gene: 4. The variable domain in full, with the rest retrieved from reference TRBV18 and TRBJ1-2, is NAGVMQNPRHLVRRRGQEARLRCSPMKGHSHVYWYRQLPEEGLKFMVYLQKENIIDESGMPKERFSAEFPKEGPSILRIQQVVRGDSAAYFCASSPPGQGGYGYTFGSGTRLTVV.

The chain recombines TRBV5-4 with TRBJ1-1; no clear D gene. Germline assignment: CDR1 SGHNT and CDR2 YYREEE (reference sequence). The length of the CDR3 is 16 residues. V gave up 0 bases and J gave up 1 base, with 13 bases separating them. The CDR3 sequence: CASSLGAGMQNTEAFF. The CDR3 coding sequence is TGTGCCAGCAGCTTGGGGGCGGGGATGCAGAACACTGAAGCTTTCTTT.

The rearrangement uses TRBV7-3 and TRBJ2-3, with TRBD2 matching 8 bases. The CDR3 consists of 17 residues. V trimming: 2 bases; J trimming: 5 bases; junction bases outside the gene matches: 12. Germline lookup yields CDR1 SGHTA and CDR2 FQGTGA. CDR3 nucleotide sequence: TGTGCCAGCAGCTTAGAGGCGCGGGGGGCGATAGGAGATACGCAGTATTTT. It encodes CASSLEARGAIGDTQYF. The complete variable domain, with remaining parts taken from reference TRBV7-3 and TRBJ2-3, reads GAGVSQTPSNKVTEKGKYVELRCDPISGHTALYWYRQSLGQGPEFLIYFQGTGAADDSGLPNDRFFAVRPEGSVSTLKIQRTERGDSAVYLCASSLEARGAIGDTQYFGPGTRLTVL.

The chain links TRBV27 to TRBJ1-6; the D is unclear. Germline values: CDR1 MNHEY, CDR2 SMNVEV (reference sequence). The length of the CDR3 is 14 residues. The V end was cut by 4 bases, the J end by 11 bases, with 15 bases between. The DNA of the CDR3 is TGTGCCAGCAGTTCCCGACCGCGGCAGCCACCCCTCCACTTT. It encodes CASSSRPRQPPLHF.

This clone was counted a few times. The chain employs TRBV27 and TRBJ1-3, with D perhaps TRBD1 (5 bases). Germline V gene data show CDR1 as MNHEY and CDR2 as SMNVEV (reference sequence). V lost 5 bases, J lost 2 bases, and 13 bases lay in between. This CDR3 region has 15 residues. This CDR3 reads CASSPRASAGNTIYF. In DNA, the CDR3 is TGTGCCAGCAGTCCCAGGGCGAGCGCTGGAAACACCATATATTTT.